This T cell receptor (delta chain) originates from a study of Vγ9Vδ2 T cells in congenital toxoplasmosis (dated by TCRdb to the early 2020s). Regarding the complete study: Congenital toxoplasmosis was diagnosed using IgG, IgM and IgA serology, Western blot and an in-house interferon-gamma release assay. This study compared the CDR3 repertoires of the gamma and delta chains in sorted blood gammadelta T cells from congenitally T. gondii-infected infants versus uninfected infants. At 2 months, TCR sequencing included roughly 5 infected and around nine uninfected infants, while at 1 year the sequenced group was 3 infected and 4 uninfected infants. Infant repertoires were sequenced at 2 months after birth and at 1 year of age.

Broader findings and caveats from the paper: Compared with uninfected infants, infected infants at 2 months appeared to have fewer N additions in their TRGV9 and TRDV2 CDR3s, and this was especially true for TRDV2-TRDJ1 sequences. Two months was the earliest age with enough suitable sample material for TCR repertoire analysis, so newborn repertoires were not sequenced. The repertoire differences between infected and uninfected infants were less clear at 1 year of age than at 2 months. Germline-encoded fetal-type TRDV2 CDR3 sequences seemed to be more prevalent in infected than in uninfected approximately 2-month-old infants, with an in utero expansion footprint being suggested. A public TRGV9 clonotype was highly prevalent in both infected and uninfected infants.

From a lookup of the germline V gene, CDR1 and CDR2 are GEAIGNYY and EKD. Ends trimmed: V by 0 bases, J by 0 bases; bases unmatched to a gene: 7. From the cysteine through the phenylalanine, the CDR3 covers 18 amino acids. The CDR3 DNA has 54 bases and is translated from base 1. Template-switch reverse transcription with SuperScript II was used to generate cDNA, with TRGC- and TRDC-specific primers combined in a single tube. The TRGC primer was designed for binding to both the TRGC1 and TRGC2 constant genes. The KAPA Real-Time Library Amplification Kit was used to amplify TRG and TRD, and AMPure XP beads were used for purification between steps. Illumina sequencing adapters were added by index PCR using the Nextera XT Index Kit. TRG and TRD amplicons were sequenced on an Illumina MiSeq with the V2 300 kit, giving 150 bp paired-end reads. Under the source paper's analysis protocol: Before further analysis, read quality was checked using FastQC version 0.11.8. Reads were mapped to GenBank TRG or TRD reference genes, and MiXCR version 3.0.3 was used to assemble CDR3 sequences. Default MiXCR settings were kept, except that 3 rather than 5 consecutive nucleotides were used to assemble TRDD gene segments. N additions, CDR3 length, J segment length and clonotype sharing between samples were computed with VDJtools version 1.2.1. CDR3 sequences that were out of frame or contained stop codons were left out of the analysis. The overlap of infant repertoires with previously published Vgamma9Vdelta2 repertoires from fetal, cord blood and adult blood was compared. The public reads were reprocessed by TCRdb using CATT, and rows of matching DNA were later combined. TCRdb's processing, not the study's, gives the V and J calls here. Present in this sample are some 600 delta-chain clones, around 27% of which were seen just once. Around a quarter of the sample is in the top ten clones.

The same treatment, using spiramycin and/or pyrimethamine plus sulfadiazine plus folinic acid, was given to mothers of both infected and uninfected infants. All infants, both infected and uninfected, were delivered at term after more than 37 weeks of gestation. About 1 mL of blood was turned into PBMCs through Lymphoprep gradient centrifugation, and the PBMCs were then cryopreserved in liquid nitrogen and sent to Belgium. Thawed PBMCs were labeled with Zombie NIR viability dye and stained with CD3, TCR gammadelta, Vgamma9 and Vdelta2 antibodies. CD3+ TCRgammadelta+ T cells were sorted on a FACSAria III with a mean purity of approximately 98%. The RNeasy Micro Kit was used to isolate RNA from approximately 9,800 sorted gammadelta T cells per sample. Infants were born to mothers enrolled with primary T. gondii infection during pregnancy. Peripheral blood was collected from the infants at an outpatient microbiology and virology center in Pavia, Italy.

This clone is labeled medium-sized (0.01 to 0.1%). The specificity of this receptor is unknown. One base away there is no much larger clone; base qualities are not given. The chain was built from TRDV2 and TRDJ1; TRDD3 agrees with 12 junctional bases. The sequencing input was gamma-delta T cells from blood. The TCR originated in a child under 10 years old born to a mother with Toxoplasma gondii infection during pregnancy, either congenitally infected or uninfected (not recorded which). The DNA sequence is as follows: TGTGCCTGTGACACCGGACTGGGGGATACCCCGTACACCGATAAACTCATCTTT. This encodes CACDTGLGDTPYTDKLIF.